A selection of T cell receptor beta chains follows, all from one sample in a study of cytotoxic CD8 clonotypes in ibrutinib-treated CLL. Libraries were prepared by immunoSEQ multiplex PCR; TCRdb keeps only in-frame clonotypes and omits some of them. The sample carries fewer than 90,000 clones, about two thirds recorded once. Material: PBMCs, obtained after 12 months of ibrutinib treatment. Every receptor here comes from a human donor with chronic lymphocytic leukemia. The conserved cysteine and the conserved F or W are not part of the CDR3 here. Fields, in order: V gene, J gene, CDR3 protein.

>TRBV7-9|TRBJ2-1
ASSLGAGRDEQF
>TRBV27|TRBJ2-2
ASSLLKGTGELF
>TRBV7-3|TRBJ2-7
ASSLSPTGDEQY
>TRBV2|TRBJ1-1
ASSEAGRPEAF
>TRBV23-1|TRBJ1-3
ASSQGRESRNTIY
>TRBV5-1|TRBJ2-3
ASSLSGQGTDTQY
>TRBV7-3|TRBJ1-1
ASSGAGAVVPNTEAF
>TRBV4-3|TRBJ2-7
ASSQGRARSYEQY
>TRBV18|TRBJ1-2
ASSPPNGGTNYGYT
>TRBV9|TRBJ2-1
ASSVAFGGRSYNEQF
>TRBV29-1|TRBJ2-7
SVEVGAGTYEQY
>TRBV18|TRBJ2-1
ASSPMGTPYNEQF
>TRBV30|TRBJ1-6
AWSVAEYNSPLH
>TRBV7-9|TRBJ2-7
ASSLSPGQGSHEQY
>TRBV20-1|TRBJ2-7
SAILVDEQY
>TRBV6-1|TRBJ1-4
ASSEDRRWGNEKLF
>TRBV6-5|TRBJ1-4
ATRTGGGEKLF
>TRBV19|TRBJ2-6
ASSSGGASGANVLT
>TRBV19|TRBJ1-2
ASSISVYGYT